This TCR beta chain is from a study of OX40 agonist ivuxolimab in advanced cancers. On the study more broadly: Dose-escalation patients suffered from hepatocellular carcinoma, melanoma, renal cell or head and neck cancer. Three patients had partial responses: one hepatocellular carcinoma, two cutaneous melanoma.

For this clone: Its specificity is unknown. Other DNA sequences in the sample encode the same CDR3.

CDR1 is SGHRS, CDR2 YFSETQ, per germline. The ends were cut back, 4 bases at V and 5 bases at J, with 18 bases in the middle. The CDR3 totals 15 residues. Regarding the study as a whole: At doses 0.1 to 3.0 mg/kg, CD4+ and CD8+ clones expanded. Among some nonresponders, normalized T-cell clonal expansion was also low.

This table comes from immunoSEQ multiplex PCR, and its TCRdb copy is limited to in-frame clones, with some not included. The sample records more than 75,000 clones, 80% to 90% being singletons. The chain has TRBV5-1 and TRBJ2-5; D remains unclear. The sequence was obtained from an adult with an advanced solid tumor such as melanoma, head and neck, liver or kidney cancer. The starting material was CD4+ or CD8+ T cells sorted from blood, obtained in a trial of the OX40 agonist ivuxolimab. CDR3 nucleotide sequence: TGCGCCAGCAGCGGGATAGCCGCCCCCCCCGAGACCCAGTACTTC. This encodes CASSGIAAPPETQYF. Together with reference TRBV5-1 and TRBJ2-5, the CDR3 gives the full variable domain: KAGVTQTPRYLIKTRGQQVTLSCSPISGHRSVSWYQQTPGQGLQFLFEYFSETQRNKGNFPGRFSGRQFSNSRSEMNVSTLELGDSALYLCASSGIAAPPETQYFGPGTRLLVL.